A single sample gave rise to the 30 T cell receptor beta chains below, sequenced in a study of shared clonotypes between healthy human individuals (dated by TCRdb to about 2020). Library creation used the immunoSEQ multiplex PCR assay. What TCRdb holds here is the immuneACCESS table cut down to in-frame rearrangements. Part of the clones is not present; checked against another copy, under half of the missing clones reflect an unresolved V gene, and the others are unexplained. The sample includes 600,000 to 700,000 clones, with 73% observed a single time. Of the sample, 1.5% to 2% falls within the top ten clones. The sample comprised memory CD4+ T cells sorted from blood. Sample cell subset or site, as interpreted from the label and publication: CD45RA-negative fraction. The receptor source for this set is a woman aged 25-40 years in good health.

This sequence joins TRBV27 and TRBJ1-2, with D perhaps TRBD1 (5 bases). The CDR3 has 14 amino acids. Trimming pared 6 bases from V and 5 bases from J, leaving 16 bases between. Per germline, CDR1 MNHEY and CDR2 SMNVEV (reference sequence). CDR3 in DNA: TGTGCCAGCAGCTCCACCGACAGCTTATATGGCTACACCTTC. Translation gives CASSSTDSLYGYTF.

V and J are TRBV5-4 and TRBJ2-3; 10 nucleotides agree with TRBD2. The CDR3 runs 16 residues. After removal of 4 bases from V and 4 bases from J, the junction contained 9 bases not matched to a gene. Germline-derived CDR1 and CDR2 are SGHNT and YYREEE (reference sequence). CDR3 nucleotide sequence: TGTGCCAGCAGCCCTGGGGGGACTAGCGTCGCAGATACGCAGTATTTT. Protein: CASSPGGTSVADTQYF.

This clone was found a few times. J is TRBJ1-1 and V is TRBV19; a possible D gene is TRBD1 (6 bases). With 5 bases removed from V and 6 bases from J, the gap between germline ends came to 13 bases. Germline V CDR1 and CDR2: LNHDA, SQIVND (reference sequence). This CDR3 contains 13 residues. CDR3 protein: CASSQGFNAEAFF. DNA for the CDR3: TGTGCCAGTAGTCAGGGGTTTAACGCTGAAGCTTTCTTT.

The rearrangement uses TRBV28 and TRBJ1-1; D perhaps matches TRBD1 (5 bases). The V and J ends lost 2 bases and 11 bases respectively, with 9 bases between them. This CDR3 has 11 residues. Germline V gene data show CDR1 as MDHEN and CDR2 as SYDVKM. The CDR3 protein is CASSLEAGAFF. For the CDR3, the DNA is TGTGCCAGCAGTTTAGAGGCAGGGGCTTTCTTT.

The rearrangement uses TRBV30 and TRBJ2-5, with 8 bases aligning to TRBD2. Trimming cost V 0 bases and J 4 bases; bases outside gene matches: 7. CDR3 length: 15 amino acids. Germline values: CDR1 GTSNPN, CDR2 SVGIG (reference sequence). The CDR3 is CAWSVTAGDSETQYF. The CDR3, as DNA: TGTGCCTGGAGTGTAACAGCGGGAGACTCAGAGACCCAGTACTTC.

J is TRBJ2-5 and V is TRBV29-1; perhaps TRBD2 as D (7 bases). Near its end, the DNA agrees better with TRBJ2-7, so the J call may be wrong. CDR1 and CDR2 (germline): SQVTM, ANQGSEA. The CDR3 has 12 residues. CDR3 bases: TGCAGCGTTGCAGGGGAGGGCTACGAGCAGTACTTC. As protein: CSVAGEGYEQYF.

For this clone: Because the CDR3 is missing its conserved closing phenylalanine or tryptophan, this is likely a read error. The chain combines TRBV11-2 with TRBJ1-1; TRBD1 matches 8 bases. The germline CDR1 and CDR2 sequences are SGHAT and FQNNGV. The CDR3 is made up of 14 amino acids. V dropped 1 base and J dropped 5; count of bases not matched to a gene: 3. CDR3 DNA: TGTGCCAGCAGCTTAGCAGGGGGCAGGACTGAAGCTTTCCTT. Amino acids: CASSLAGGRTEAFL.

The chain has TRBV18 and TRBJ2-3; 8 bases agree with TRBD2. CDR1 KGHSH and CDR2 LQKENI come from the germline V gene. Trimming cost V 5 bases and J 2 bases; bases outside gene matches: 6. The CDR3 has 15 amino acids. The DNA for the CDR3 is TGTGCCAGCTCATCAGTCGGGGGGGCCACAGATACGCAGTATTTT. Protein product: CASSSVGGATDTQYF.

The chain couples TRBV19 to TRBJ1-5, with D hard to call. The germline V gene encodes CDR1 LNHDA and CDR2 SQIVND (reference sequence). This CDR3 spans 16 amino acids. V was shortened by 2 bases and J by 1 base, with 12 bases between the two germline ends. CDR3 region: CASSIRREGSNQPQHF. CDR3 bases: TGTGCCAGTAGTATACGTCGGGAGGGCAGCAATCAGCCCCAGCATTTT. The full variable domain, with the rest looked up from reference TRBV19 and TRBJ1-5, is DGGITQSPKYLFRKEGQNVTLSCEQNLNHDAMYWYRQDPGQGLRLIYYSQIVNDFQKGDIAEGYSVSREKKESFPLTVTSAQKNPTAFYLCASSIRREGSNQPQHFGDGTRLSIL.

The chain links TRBV28 to TRBJ1-2, with 7 positions matching TRBD1. From germline, CDR1 is MDHEN and CDR2 SYDVKM. With 5 bases clipped from V and 4 bases from J, the junction kept 4 bases outside the gene matches. CDR3 length: 13 residues. The CDR3 nucleotides are TGTGCCAGCAGTGAACAGGGGCTCTATGGCTACACCTTC. This translates into CASSEQGLYGYTF.

This clone was seen at least ten times. The V and J genes are TRBV7-3 and TRBJ2-3; either TRBD1 or TRBD2 may supply D (5 bases each). The CDR3 runs to 12 residues. Per the germline V gene, CDR1 is SGHTA and CDR2 is FQGTGA. The V end was cut by 2 bases, the J end by 8 bases, with 8 bases between. CDR3: CASSLYGGTQYF. CDR3 nucleotide sequence: TGTGCCAGCAGCTTATATGGGGGTACGCAGTATTTT.

The chain has TRBV21-1 and TRBJ2-1. TRBV21-1 is a recognized pseudogene. This CDR3 region has 12 residues. CDR3 amino acids: CASSRGRDGQFF. In nucleotides, the CDR3 is TGTGCCAGCAGCAGGGGCCGGGACGGACAGTTCTTC.

V usage is TRBV28 and J usage is TRBJ1-2, with D perhaps TRBD1 (5 bases). Germline V gene lookup returns CDR1 MDHEN and CDR2 SYDVKM. V gave up 5 bases and J gave up 8 bases, with 9 bases separating them. The CDR3 sequence is 11 residues long. The CDR3 coding sequence is TGTGCCAGCAGTCTCGCAGGGGGCTACACCTTC. Its protein is CASSLAGGYTF.

This chain uses TRBV23-1 with TRBJ1-5; D is possibly TRBD1 (6 bases). TRBV23-1 belongs to the ORF category, with a function that is uncertain. V lost 7 bases and J 7 bases, leaving 23 bases between the germline ends. This CDR3 region has 16 residues. For the CDR3, the DNA is TGCGCCAGCACCCCACATAAGGGGGTAGGGATACAGCCCCAGCATTTT. This codes for CASTPHKGVGIQPQHF.

This clone was seen only a few times. Different DNA sequences within this sample yield the same CDR3. The J gene is TRBJ2-7, the V gene TRBV5-4; D gene uncertain. The CDR3 extends over 11 amino acids. V was shortened by 3 bases and J by 0 bases, with 1 base between the two germline ends. Germline V lookup: CDR1 SGHNT, CDR2 YYREEE (reference sequence). The CDR3 sequence is CASSSSYEQYF. The CDR3 nucleotides read TGTGCCAGCAGCTCCTCCTACGAGCAGTACTTC. The variable domain in full, with the rest retrieved from reference TRBV5-4 and TRBJ2-7, is ETGVTQSPTHLIKTRGQQVTLRCSSQSGHNTVSWYQQALGQGPQFIFQYYREEENGRGNFPPRFSGLQFPNYSSELNVNALELDDSALYLCASSSSYEQYFGPGTRLTVT.

Comment on this clone: This may come from a read error, since a much larger clone is one base off. The genes are TRBV5-8 and TRBJ1-5; D gene uncertain. Looked up from germline, CDR1 is SGHTS and CDR2 is YDEGEE. The CDR3 has 12 amino acids. The V gene lost 2 bases and the J gene lost 4 bases, with 4 bases spanning the gap. CDR3 in DNA: TGTGCCAGCAGCTTACCGAATCAGCCCCAGCATTTT. Its protein is CASSLPNQPQHF.

The gene calls are TRBV6-6 and TRBJ1-3; 8 bases match TRBD1. Germline V gene lookup returns CDR1 MNHNY and CDR2 SVGAGI (reference sequence). V gave up 6 bases and J gave up 0 bases; unmatched junction bases: 4. The CDR3 sequence is 15 residues long. The CDR3 DNA sequence: TGTGCCAGCAGGTCCGGGACAGGCTCTGGAAACACCATATATTTT. Translation: CASRSGTGSGNTIYF.

This clone was observed a few times. The chain recombines TRBV2 with TRBJ1-3; possible D gene TRBD1, 5 bases. The ends were cut back, 2 bases at V and 3 bases at J, with 11 bases in the middle. CDR3 length: 15 residues. Germline CDR1 SNHLY, CDR2 FYNNEI. This chain's CDR3 is CASSEWQGSGNTIYF. The CDR3 nucleotides are TGTGCCAGCAGTGAATGGCAGGGAAGTGGAAACACCATATATTTT. The full variable domain, rest sourced from reference TRBV2 and TRBJ1-3, is EPEVTQTPSHQVTQMGQEVILRCVPISNHLYFYWYRQILGQKVEFLVSFYNNEISEKSEIFDDQFSVERPDGSNFTLKIRSTKLEDSAMYFCASSEWQGSGNTIYFGEGSWLTVV.

The chain employs TRBV19 and TRBJ2-3; D is ambiguous. This CDR3 contains 14 residues. Trimming cost V 8 bases and J 1 base, with 13 bases left between them. Germline lookup yields CDR1 LNHDA and CDR2 SQIVND (reference sequence). The CDR3 DNA sequence: TGTGCCAGTTCCACGTGGTCCGGCACAGATACGCAGTATTTT. Translated, it gives CASSTWSGTDTQYF.

This clone was detected only a few times. This chain joins TRBV28 and TRBJ1-4; 9 bases agree with TRBD1. V lost 7 bases and J lost 8; bases outside the gene matches: 14. The CDR3 totals 16 residues. The germline CDR1 and CDR2 sequences are MDHEN and SYDVKM. The CDR3 bases are TGTGCCAGCAACAGACCTCCGGGACAGGGCTTGGAAAAACTGTTTTTT. The encoded protein is CASNRPPGQGLEKLFF.

The chain is built from TRBV10-2 and TRBJ2-5, with 8 bases fitting TRBD1. Looked up from germline, CDR1 is WSHSY and CDR2 is SAAADI. The CDR3 sequence is 13 residues long. After removal of 9 bases from V and 7 bases from J, the junction contained 10 bases not matched to a gene. CDR3 loop: CASSATGDVTQYF. DNA for the CDR3: TGCGCCAGTTCCGCGACAGGGGACGTGACCCAGTACTTC.

V is TRBV25-1 and J is TRBJ2-5, with TRBD2 matching 13 bases. The CDR3 runs 16 residues. Germline CDR1 and CDR2: MGHDK and SYGVNS. V lost 3 bases and J lost 3; bases outside the gene matches: 4. Here the CDR3 reads CASSEGLAGKKETQYF. The DNA of the CDR3 is TGTGCCAGCAGTGAGGGACTAGCGGGGAAAAAAGAGACCCAGTACTTC.

This clone was seen more than once but under ten times. The J gene is TRBJ2-3, the V gene TRBV29-1; D possibly corresponds to TRBD2 (5 bases). The CDR3 loop spans 15 amino acids. Trimming shortened V by 6 bases and J by 2 bases, and 18 bases separated the two germline ends. Looked up from germline, CDR1 is SQVTM and CDR2 is ANQGSEA. CDR3 in DNA: TGCAGCGTGCCCGAGGAGCGGATACTCACAGATACGCAGTATTTT. Its protein product is CSVPEERILTDTQYF.

The chain couples TRBV29-1 to TRBJ2-5; 10 positions match TRBD1. V dropped 8 bases and J dropped 4; count of bases not matched to a gene: 19. The CDR3 extends over 17 amino acids. The germline CDR1 and CDR2 sequences are SQVTM and ANQGSEA. The CDR3, as DNA: TGCAGCCCCTTAGGTGGGGGCGGGACAGGGGTAGGAGAGACCCAGTACTTC. Translation: CSPLGGGGTGVGETQYF.

In this sample, this clone turned up once. This chain uses TRBV28 with TRBJ2-1; the match to TRBD2 covers 8 bases. Germline V gene sequence: CDR1 MDHEN, CDR2 SYDVKM. The ends lost 5 bases at V and 5 bases at J; junction bases unmatched: 8. The CDR3 totals 15 residues. CDR3 sequence reads: CASSPRLAGHNEQFF. The CDR3 DNA reads as TGTGCCAGCAGTCCCAGGCTAGCGGGCCACAATGAGCAGTTCTTC.

This chain uses TRBV4-1 with TRBJ2-2, with TRBD1 matching 7 bases. Germline V gives CDR1 MGHRA, CDR2 YSYEKL. Unmatched junction bases numbered 2, after V lost 1 base and J lost 0 bases. This CDR3 contains 16 residues. This CDR3 is CASSQVQGANTGELFF. The CDR3 region has the DNA TGCGCCAGCAGCCAAGTGCAGGGGGCGAACACCGGGGAGCTGTTTTTT.

This sequence joins TRBV7-2 and TRBJ2-6; D call uncertain. Germline CDR1 and CDR2: SGHTA and FQGNSA. The V and J ends lost 3 bases and 10 bases respectively, with 1 base between them. This CDR3 comprises 10 residues. The CDR3 sequence: CASSLNVLTF. The CDR3 nucleotides are TGTGCCAGCAGCTTGAACGTCCTGACTTTC. Using reference TRBV7-2 and TRBJ2-6 for the parts outside the CDR3, the full variable domain is GAGVSQSPSNKVTEKGKDVELRCDPISGHTALYWYRQSLGQGLEFLIYFQGNSAPDKSGLPSDRFSAERTGGSVSTLTIQRTQQEDSAVYLCASSLNVLTFGAGSRLTVL.

The gene calls are TRBV10-3 and TRBJ1-3, with 10 bases identical to TRBD1. This CDR3 is built from 17 residues. V lost 0 bases, J lost 3 bases, and 5 bases stayed unmatched. Germline CDR1 is ENHRY and CDR2 is SYGVKD. The CDR3 region has the DNA TGTGCCATCAGTGAGTCGGTGGGGACAGGGGTTGGAAACACCATATATTTT. This gives the protein CAISESVGTGVGNTIYF.

The chain carries TRBV5-1 and TRBJ1-2; tentative D call: TRBD1 (5 bases). Germline CDR1 SGHRS, CDR2 YFSETQ. This CDR3 is 15 amino acids long. V lost 5 bases and J lost 2, with 16 bases in between. For the CDR3, the DNA is TGCGCCAGCAGGGACCGGGACCTGGGGAACTATGGCTACACCTTC. Residues: CASRDRDLGNYGYTF. Drawing the rest from reference TRBV5-1 and TRBJ1-2, the complete variable domain is KAGVTQTPRYLIKTRGQQVTLSCSPISGHRSVSWYQQTPGQGLQFLFEYFSETQRNKGNFPGRFSGRQFSNSRSEMNVSTLELGDSALYLCASRDRDLGNYGYTFGSGTRLTVV.

The chain is built from TRBV28 and TRBJ2-1, with D possibly being TRBD2 (6 bases). CDR1 and CDR2 from the germline V gene are MDHEN and SYDVKM. V was pared by 5 bases and J by 4 bases, with 12 bases between. The CDR3 is 14 residues long. CDR3 amino acids: CASSDSGGYNEQFF. CDR3 nucleotides: TGTGCCAGCAGTGATAGCGGAGGGTACAATGAGCAGTTCTTC.